What follows are 20 T cell receptor beta chains derived from one specimen sequenced in a study of identical twins. TCRdb reprocessed the 5' RACE reads with MiXCR, giving one entry per CDR3 protein. The repertoire consists of around 340,000 distinct CDR3 sequences, with about 12% occurring once and the leading ten covering 7.2%. These data were likewise used in another study, on yellow fever vaccine responses in identical twins.

Sample: CD8+ T cells sorted from blood. All receptors come from a woman aged 18-35 years in good health.

This clonotype was counted at least ten times. CDR3 sequence reads: CASSLSSESSYNEQFF. The CDR3 coding sequence is TGTGCCAGCAGTTTATCTAGCGAGAGCTCCTACAATGAGCAGTTCTTC. The chain is built from TRBV27 and TRBJ2-1; perhaps TRBD2 as D (5 bases). The CDR3 extends over 16 amino acids. The germline CDR1 and CDR2 sequences are MNHEY and SMNVEV (reference sequence). Trimming took 0 bases from V and 0 from J, leaving 9 bases between them.

This chain connects TRBV27 to TRBJ1-5; maybe TRBD1 (6 bases). V was clipped by 6 bases and J by 5 bases, with 17 bases between them. CDR3 length equals 15 residues. CDR1 and CDR2 (germline): MNHEY, SMNVEV (reference sequence). CDR3 protein: CASRFRGGRDQPQHF. The CDR3 DNA reads TGTGCCAGCAGGTTTAGAGGGGGGCGCGATCAGCCCCAGCATTTT.

The chain combines TRBV6-2 or TRBV6-3 with TRBJ2-3; D call uncertain. The germline CDR1 and CDR2 sequences are MNHEY and SVGEGT. The CDR3 has 15 residues. V was pared by 6 bases and J by 3 bases, with 16 bases between. CDR3 region: CASRLMSSRTDTQYF. The CDR3 DNA is TGTGCCAGCAGACTGATGAGCAGTAGGACAGATACGCAGTATTTT.

This chain joins TRBV7-9 and TRBJ2-2; D gene unclear. Germline CDR1 is SEHNR and CDR2 is FQNEAQ (reference sequence). Trimming removed 5 bases at V and 8 bases at J, with 15 bases between. The CDR3 has 14 residues. The CDR3 region has the DNA TGTGCCAGCAGCACCCCGAGGCCGACGGGGGAGCTGTTTTTT. Translating it yields CASSTPRPTGELFF.

This clonotype appeared a few times. J is TRBJ1-2 and V is TRBV2; D unresolved. Germline V CDR1 and CDR2: SNHLY, FYNNEI. The CDR3 totals 13 residues. V was shortened by 9 bases and J by 4 bases, with 15 bases between the two germline ends. CDR3 protein: CARAGSSVYGYTF. CDR3 nucleotides: TGTGCCAGAGCGGGTTCGAGTGTCTATGGCTACACCTTC.

The CDR3 nucleotides are TGCGCCAGCAGCCAAGAAAGGAGACCGAACACTGAAGCTTTCTTT. Translated: CASSQERRPNTEAFF. The rearrangement links TRBV4-1 to TRBJ1-1; D uncertain. V gave up 0 bases and J gave up 1 base, with 9 bases separating them. CDR1 MGHRA and CDR2 YSYEKL come from the germline V gene. This CDR3 has 15 residues.

The rearrangement joins TRBV2 to TRBJ2-2; unclear D gene. The CDR3 has 18 residues. From germline, CDR1 is SNHLY and CDR2 FYNNEI. Between the trimmed V and J ends, which lost 11 bases and 2 bases, there was a span of 27 bases. The CDR3 loop reads CAFSLPFSRWDNTGELFF. The CDR3 region has the DNA TGTGCCTTCAGTTTACCCTTTTCTCGGTGGGATAACACCGGGGAGCTGTTTTTT.

This clonotype was seen at least ten times. The chain recombines TRBV20-1 with TRBJ2-1, with D perhaps matching TRBD1 (5 bases). Trimming cost V 2 bases and J 9 bases, with 17 bases left between them. This CDR3 is built from 14 residues. Looked up from germline, CDR1 is DFQATT and CDR2 is SNEGSKA (reference sequence). The CDR3 bases are TGCAGTGCTAGACCGTGGGGCTATAGCCGTGAGCAGTTCTTC. Translation gives CSARPWGYSREQFF.

In this sample, this clonotype turned up many times. This chain uses TRBV2 with TRBJ1-1; D not resolved. Germline-derived CDR1 and CDR2 are SNHLY and FYNNEI. V lost 3 bases to trimming and J lost 2 bases, with 4 bases between them. The CDR3 covers 12 residues. CDR3 coding DNA: TGTGCCAGCAGTGATGTAAACACTGAAGCTTTCTTT. It yields the protein CASSDVNTEAFF.

A few counts support this clonotype. The chain is built from TRBV19 and TRBJ1-1; D might be TRBD1 (6 bases). Germline V gives CDR1 LNHDA, CDR2 SQIVND (reference sequence). The V gene lost 3 bases and the J gene lost 4 bases, with 12 bases spanning the gap. The CDR3 length is 14 residues. The CDR3 nucleotides read TGTGCCAGTAGTATGGCAGGGGTCGGCACTGAAGCTTTCTTT. Amino acids: CASSMAGVGTEAFF. The full variable domain, rest sourced from reference TRBV19 and TRBJ1-1, is DGGITQSPKYLFRKEGQNVTLSCEQNLNHDAMYWYRQDPGQGLRLIYYSQIVNDFQKGDIAEGYSVSREKKESFPLTVTSAQKNPTAFYLCASSMAGVGTEAFFGQGTRLTVV.

The CDR3 region has the DNA TGTGCCACCAGTGATTTAGGGGGGGCTGAAGCTTTCTTT. It encodes CATSDLGGAEAFF. The chain joins TRBV24-1 to TRBJ1-1, with D maybe TRBD1 (6 bases). Trimming left V 1 base short and J 6 bases short, with 8 bases between. This CDR3 is built from 13 residues. The germline V gene encodes CDR1 KGHDR and CDR2 SFDVKD.

This clonotype occurred many times. The CDR3 sequence is CASSQGGGSTVGYGYTF. CDR3 DNA: TGCGCCAGCAGCCAAGGCGGGGGATCGACGGTCGGCTATGGCTACACCTTC. V gene TRBV4-1 combines with J gene TRBJ1-2; D might be TRBD1 (5 bases). The CDR3 runs to 17 residues. Germline V gene lookup returns CDR1 MGHRA and CDR2 YSYEKL. Between the trimmed V and J ends, which lost 1 base and 4 bases, there was a span of 19 bases.

The table lists this clonotype with many counts. The chain employs TRBV9 and TRBJ1-1; D is undetermined. Between the trimmed V and J ends, which lost 0 bases and 0 bases, there was a span of 3 bases. Germline V lookup: CDR1 SGDLS, CDR2 YYNGEE. The CDR3 runs to 13 residues. CDR3 DNA sequence: TGTGCCAGCAGCGTAGAAGTGAACACTGAAGCTTTCTTT. It yields the protein CASSVEVNTEAFF.

This chain links TRBV27 with TRBJ2-1, with 8 bases aligning to TRBD2. The trim removed 6 bases at V and 9 bases at J, leaving 10 bases unmatched. Germline CDR1 is MNHEY and CDR2 is SMNVEV (reference sequence). The CDR3 is 14 amino acids. In nucleotides, the CDR3 is TGTGCCAGCAGCCCCCCGGGAGGGGAAGGTGAGCAGTTCTTC. It encodes CASSPPGGEGEQFF.

The table lists this clonotype with a few counts. The gene calls are TRBV28 and TRBJ2-3; either TRBD1 or TRBD2 may fit D (6 bases each). V lost 6 bases to trimming and J lost 2 bases, with 18 bases between them. The germline CDR1 and CDR2 sequences are MDHEN and SYDVKM. This CDR3 contains 16 residues. Here the CDR3 DNA reads TGTGCCAGCAGCCTACCCCGGACGGGGGCCACAGATACGCAGTATTTT. Its translation: CASSLPRTGATDTQYF.

This clonotype has ten or more counts. This sequence joins TRBV7-9 and TRBJ2-5; a weak D match, TRBD1 (6 bases). CDR3 length equals 14 residues. Between the trimmed V and J ends, which lost 5 bases and 0 bases, there was a span of 10 bases. Germline V gene data show CDR1 as SEHNR and CDR2 as FQNEAQ (reference sequence). CDR3 sequence: CASSNRQDQETQYF. The DNA of the CDR3 is TGTGCCAGCAGCAACCGACAGGACCAAGAGACCCAGTACTTC.

This clonotype was recorded many times. The gene calls are TRBV4-1 and TRBJ2-5; D may be TRBD1 (5 bases). The CDR3 is 16 residues long. From germline, CDR1 is MGHRA and CDR2 YSYEKL. V shed 1 base and J shed 4 bases, with 16 bases lying between them. This CDR3 is CASSQGVATAGETQYF. The DNA for the CDR3 is TGCGCCAGCAGCCAAGGAGTGGCGACAGCAGGAGAGACCCAGTACTTC.

The chain uses TRBV12-3 or TRBV12-4 and TRBJ2-7; perhaps TRBD1 as D (8 bases). The CDR3 is made up of 14 amino acids. The ends were cut back, 10 bases at V and 6 bases at J, with 22 bases in the middle. Here the CDR3 DNA reads TGTGCCATCCAAACACAGGGGGAGGGAGGCGAGCAGTACTTC. Amino acids: CAIQTQGEGGEQYF.

Ten or more counts support this clonotype. V and J are TRBV12-3 or TRBV12-4 and TRBJ1-2; no definite D call. Between the trimmed V and J ends, which lost 1 base and 0 bases, there was a span of 9 bases. The CDR3 totals 15 residues. CDR3: CASSLGRSSNYGYTF. Here the CDR3 DNA reads TGTGCCAGCAGTTTAGGGCGCTCCTCTAACTATGGCTACACCTTC.

The chain is built from TRBV7-8 and TRBJ2-1; TRBD1 might be the D (6 bases). Per germline, CDR1 SGHVS and CDR2 FQNEAQ. The CDR3 runs 15 residues. Deletions cut 1 base from V and 8 bases from J, with 15 bases between. CDR3 residues: CASSLEAGVVDEQFF. CDR3 coding DNA: TGTGCCAGCAGCTTAGAGGCAGGGGTAGTCGATGAGCAGTTCTTC.